This entry describes one T cell receptor (beta chain). Its antigen target is currently unknown. One base away there is no much larger clone; base qualities are not given. What the time point label conveys for this sample: approximately 4 weeks on oral tofacitinib. In the paper's terms, the treatment or condition label means: oral pan-JAK inhibitor, 5-10 mg twice daily. From alopecia areata patients, peripheral blood was collected along with lesional scalp punch biopsies. PBMCs were separated by density centrifugation and stained for CD3, CD4 and CD8, after which CD4+ and CD8+ T cells were sorted on a FACSAria. V and J are truncated by 5 bases and 1 base respectively, leaving an intervening sequence of 13 bases. CDR1 and CDR2, looked up from the germline V gene, are SGHTA and FQGNSA. The CDR3 contains 15 residues, cysteine and phenylalanine counted. Only CDR3 DNA is held: 45 bases, read in frame from base 1.

This sample is drawn from a study of CD8+ T cells in alopecia areata (dated by TCRdb to the late 2010s). A note on the overall study: The treated patients, all with moderate-to-severe alopecia areata, were enrolled in an open-label pilot trial of oral tofacitinib given at 5 to 10 mg twice daily. Tofacitinib was administered for 6 to 18 months, and 6 months of follow-up off drug were then conducted to assess delayed response and recurrence. In treated patients, disease severity was measured using the SALT score, which gives the percentage of scalp surface area affected. In both human patients and the C3H/HeJ mouse model, the study applied high-throughput TCRbeta sequencing to look at T cell clonal expansion in alopecia areata. Scalp tissue and sorted CD4+ and CD8+ peripheral blood T cells from patchy and totalis/universalis alopecia areata patients and from healthy controls were covered by human TCRbeta sequencing. Patients on tofacitinib were biopsied at baseline and after 4 and 24 weeks of treatment, and several of the patients also had a later scalp biopsy. Scalp clonality was compared across normal scalp (n=4), patchy alopecia areata scalp (n=8), and alopecia totalis/universalis scalp (n=8). RNA was extracted with the PAXgene miRNA kit for fixed scalp, the miRNeasy kit for PBMCs, and the RNeasy kit for mouse skin. immunoSEQ multiplex PCR using 35 Vbeta forward primers and 13 Jbeta reverse primers was used to amplify TCRbeta CDR3 regions. Results and caveats for the whole study, not just this receptor: Tofacitinib significantly decreased scalp clonality and the number of expanded CD8+ clones among the top 100 scalp clones. Higher clonality and more expanded CD8+ clones were observed in lesional scalp than in normal scalp, particularly in alopecia totalis/universalis, a finding suggestive of antigenic drive. Unlike mouse skin, which is dominated by gammadelta T cells, normal human skin has resident alphabeta T cells that are also sequenced, and this complicates analysis of the scalp TCR repertoire. The treated cohort was small, with a single nonresponder, so links between baseline CD8+ expansion and response need larger studies. During tofacitinib treatment, many expanded lesional clones stuck around in both scalp and blood, and this persistence may partly explain why relapse happens after treatment is stopped. Compared with mice, TCR sequences shared between patients were less clear, possibly partly because of HLA diversity across the patient population.

Preparation of the library involved the immunoSEQ multiplex PCR assay. To provide template for TCR sequencing, every sample had RNA extracted and reverse transcribed into cDNA. SuperScript III was used for first-strand cDNA synthesis, primed with a 2:1 mix of oligo-dT and random hexamers. A synthetic immune receptor repertoire was used to assess amplification bias, and residual bias was removed computationally. Processing in the source paper ran as follows. Raw reads were preprocessed to remove errors, and CDR3 was defined by IMGT conventions from the conserved cysteine to phenylalanine. Clonality was calculated as 1 minus Shannon entropy normalized by log2 of the number of productive unique TCRs. Whether scalp clones were CD4 or CD8 was inferred by matching scalp TCRbeta sequences against CD4 and CD8 repertoires sorted from blood. Here the immuneACCESS table is served through TCRdb, limited to in-frame sequences with V and J called. Missing clones are a known gap in these copies; in checked studies unresolved V genes cover under half, and the rest lacks a known reason. V and J calls and clone size are as listed in that table; D and trimming were resolved from the DNA. The sample yields about 210,000 clones; about three fifths were counted once. Jointly, the top ten make up around 4.2% of the sample.

The receptor was derived from a human donor with alopecia areata. This chain is built from TRBV7-2 and TRBJ2-3; no D gene can be assigned with confidence. This specimen was CD4+ T cells sorted from blood, taken at week 4, from a patient treated with tofacitinib. In nucleotides, the sequence is TGTGCCAGCAGCCCAATTCTTGAGGGCACAGATACGCAGTATTTT. This translates into CASSPILEGTDTQYF.